Listed here are 25 T cell receptor beta chains from one sample, sequenced in a study of blood T cells in healthy people across ages. Then a second PCR, running roughly 7 to 11 cycles, was carried out with a sample-barcoded 5' primer and a J-beta primer mix. A single record per CDR3 protein comes from TCRdb applying MiXCR to the 5' RACE reads. The data show 500,000 to 650,000 distinct CDR3 sequences, over 25% seen once. These data were also filed under a second study, of T cells of mothers and their children.

Sequenced input: blood. These receptor sequences come from a boy aged 2-15 years in good health.

The table lists this clonotype with a few counts. The chain recombines TRBV20-1 with TRBJ2-7; D gene unclear. Trimming took 0 bases from V and 6 from J, leaving 9 bases between them. CDR1 and CDR2 (germline): DFQATT, SNEGSKA (reference sequence). The CDR3 sequence is 12 residues long. CDR3 sequence (DNA): TGCAGTGCTAGAGATCCCGCATTCGAGCAGTACTTC. Residues: CSARDPAFEQYF.

The V call is TRBV20-1, the J call TRBJ2-4; 7 bases are a match to TRBD2. J lost 3 bases, V lost 6 bases, and 8 bases had no gene match. Germline CDR1 reads DFQATT; CDR2 reads SNEGSKA (reference sequence). The CDR3 runs 14 residues. CDR3 nucleotides: TGCAGTGCGAGCGGGGAAAAGGGCAAAAACATTCAGTACTTC. Encoded protein: CSASGEKGKNIQYF.

The rearrangement links TRBV27 to TRBJ2-7; possible D gene TRBD1, 5 bases. Germline lookup yields CDR1 MNHEY and CDR2 SMNVEV (reference sequence). With 7 bases removed from V and 5 bases from J, the gap between germline ends came to 15 bases. The CDR3 totals 13 residues. This CDR3 is CASKRRGGNEQYF. CDR3 coding DNA: TGTGCCAGCAAGCGAAGGGGCGGCAACGAGCAGTACTTC.

The chain links TRBV27 to TRBJ2-7; TRBD1 is a possible D gene (6 bases). The CDR3 length is 15 residues. Between the trimmed V and J ends, which lost 10 bases and 0 bases, there was a span of 19 bases. The germline V gene encodes CDR1 MNHEY and CDR2 SMNVEV (reference sequence). The CDR3 sequence is CATRRTAPSSYEQYF. Written as DNA, the CDR3 is TGTGCCACCCGGAGGACAGCACCCTCCTCCTACGAGCAGTACTTC.

V and J are TRBV7-8 and TRBJ1-2, with 7 bases matching TRBD1. CDR3 length: 15 residues. Germline V gives CDR1 SGHVS, CDR2 FQNEAQ. With V trimmed by 2 bases and J by 5 bases, 8 bases remained unmatched. Here the CDR3 reads CASSLRDSITYGYTF. The CDR3 nucleotides read TGTGCCAGCAGCTTAAGGGACAGCATAACGTATGGCTACACCTTC.

This clonotype was recorded a few times. V gene TRBV18 combines with J gene TRBJ2-5; TRBD1 agrees at 7 bases. This CDR3 has 14 residues. The germline gives CDR1 KGHSH, CDR2 LQKENI. V dropped 2 bases and J dropped 6; count of bases not matched to a gene: 6. The CDR3 here is CASSPAGGWQTQYF. In nucleotides, the CDR3 is TGTGCCAGCTCACCAGCAGGGGGTTGGCAGACCCAGTACTTC.

The chain couples TRBV5-1 to TRBJ2-5; the D gene is possibly TRBD2 (6 bases). The V end was cut by 3 bases, the J end by 1 base, with 10 bases between. The germline V gene has CDR1 SGHRS and CDR2 YFSETQ. CDR3 length: 14 residues. This chain's CDR3 is CASSSGVLQETQYF. The CDR3 bases are TGCGCCAGCAGCTCGGGGGTCCTCCAAGAGACCCAGTACTTC.

The chain is built from TRBV12-3 or TRBV12-4 and TRBJ1-4; the D gene is possibly TRBD1 (5 bases). CDR3 length equals 13 residues. The V gene lost 10 bases and the J gene lost 7 bases, with 16 bases spanning the gap. CDR3 sequence reads: CATSSGVFEKLFF. The CDR3 bases are TGTGCCACCTCCTCGGGGGTTTTTGAAAAACTGTTTTTT.

Concerning this clonotype: A read error may produce the germline difference seen at one junction end. The chain couples TRBV15 to TRBJ1-4; no firm D call. This CDR3 spans 11 amino acids. Germline CDR1 and CDR2: LNHNV and YYDKDF (reference sequence). The CDR3 nucleotides read TGTGCCACCAGCGGAGAGAAGGAACTGTTTTTT. Its protein product is CATSGEKELFF. The variable domain in full, with the rest retrieved from reference TRBV15 and TRBJ1-4, is DAMVIQNPRYQVTQFGKPVTLSCSQTLNHNVMYWYQQKSSQAPKLLFHYYDKDFNNEADTPDNFQSRRPNTSFCFLDIRSPGLGDTAMYLCATSGEKELFFGSGTQLSVL.

This clonotype was detected only a few times. The chain joins TRBV12-3 or TRBV12-4 to TRBJ2-7, with no clear D. The V end lost 4 bases, the J end lost 2 bases, and 9 bases lay between the germline ends. This CDR3 contains 13 residues. CDR3 coding DNA: TGTGCCAGCAGTTCCGGGCTGCCCTACGAGCAGTACTTC. Translation gives CASSSGLPYEQYF.

CDR3 DNA: TGTGCCAGCAGTTTAGCGGCGGACGAGCAGTACTTC. This gives the protein CASSLAADEQYF. This chain connects TRBV12-3 or TRBV12-4 to TRBJ2-7, with unresolved D. Trimming left V 0 bases short and J 5 bases short, with 5 bases between. CDR3 length: 12 amino acids.

This clonotype was seen only a few times. This chain links TRBV3-1 with TRBJ1-1, with D unclear. The CDR3 sequence is 13 residues long. The V gene lost 3 bases and the J gene lost 2 bases, with 7 bases spanning the gap. Germline V gives CDR1 LGHDT, CDR2 YNNKEL (reference sequence). The chain's CDR3 is CASSHGLNTEAFF. The DNA for the CDR3 is TGTGCCAGCAGCCATGGCCTTAACACTGAAGCTTTCTTT.

V gene TRBV7-2 combines with J gene TRBJ1-2; D is uncertain. This CDR3 comprises 15 residues. Germline values: CDR1 SGHTA, CDR2 FQGNSA. Trimming left V 6 bases short and J 8 bases short, with 22 bases between. The CDR3 coding sequence is TGTGCCAGCAGTCCAAGGGCCTTACCCCTAGAGGGCTACACCTTC. This translates into CASSPRALPLEGYTF.

In its sample, this clonotype was seen a few times. The J gene is TRBJ1-2, the V gene TRBV10-3, with D hard to call. The CDR3 extends over 15 amino acids. Germline-derived CDR1 and CDR2 are ENHRY and SYGVKD. Trimming shortened V by 3 bases and J by 2 bases, and 13 bases separated the two germline ends. The CDR3 DNA is TGTGCCATCAGTGAATCTGGTCCGCCGAACTATGGCTACACCTTC. It encodes CAISESGPPNYGYTF.

The chain uses TRBV28 and TRBJ1-1, with D unclear. Trimming took 6 bases from V and 10 from J, leaving 15 bases between them. Germline-derived CDR1 and CDR2 are MDHEN and SYDVKM. The length of the CDR3 is 12 residues. The CDR3 DNA reads TGTGCCAGCAGCCTCGAAAGACACGGAGCTTTCTTT. Its protein product is CASSLERHGAFF.

The rearrangement joins TRBV9 to TRBJ2-1; D gene uncertain. The germline gives CDR1 SGDLS, CDR2 YYNGEE. This CDR3 contains 15 residues. V gave up 0 bases and J gave up 4 bases, with 11 bases separating them. The CDR3 protein is CASSVAQHTYNEQFF. The CDR3 region has the DNA TGTGCCAGCAGCGTAGCTCAGCACACTTACAATGAGCAGTTCTTC. Supplemented by reference TRBV9 and TRBJ2-1, the full variable domain reads DSGVTQTPKHLITATGQRVTLRCSPRSGDLSVYWYQQSLDQGLQFLIQYYNGEERAKGNILERFSAQQFPDLHSELNLSSLELGDSALYFCASSVAQHTYNEQFFGPGTRLTVL.

CDR3: CASSQVSGLREQYF. CDR3 bases: TGTGCCAGCAGCCAAGTCTCGGGGTTACGGGAGCAGTACTTC. The chain joins TRBV3-1 to TRBJ2-7, with D possibly matching TRBD2 (5 bases). V shed 1 base and J shed 7 bases, with 14 bases lying between them. From germline, CDR1 is LGHDT and CDR2 YNNKEL (reference sequence). This CDR3 is 14 amino acids long.

The rearrangement links TRBV10-3 to TRBJ2-5; unclear D gene. The J call may be faulty, since TRBJ2-1 better matches the DNA end. Looked up from germline, CDR1 is ENHRY and CDR2 is SYGVKD. The length of the CDR3 is 13 residues. The CDR3: CAIRLPGDNEQFF. DNA of the CDR3: TGTGCCATCAGATTACCAGGAGACAATGAGCAGTTCTTC.

This clonotype has ten or more counts. The chain links TRBV5-5 to TRBJ2-1; 11 positions match TRBD2. From germline, CDR1 is SGHKS and CDR2 YYEKEE (reference sequence). V trimming: 7 bases; J trimming: 4 bases; junction bases outside the gene matches: 1. CDR3 length equals 13 residues. This CDR3 reads CASGTSGYNEQFF. The DNA for the CDR3 is TGTGCCAGCGGGACTAGCGGATACAATGAGCAGTTCTTC.

This clonotype appeared many times. This rearrangement joins TRBV29-1 to TRBJ2-5; 9 bases line up with TRBD2. Germline V lookup: CDR1 SQVTM, CDR2 ANQGSEA. Trimming took 6 bases from V and 5 from J; bases not matched to a gene: 10. CDR3 length: 14 residues. The CDR3 region has the DNA TGCAGCGTCGGCTGGGCGGGAGGGGGTGAGACCCAGTACTTC. This encodes CSVGWAGGGETQYF.

This clonotype was seen a handful of times. The genes are TRBV27 and TRBJ2-1; the D is unclear. The assigned J gene may be wrong: the sequence end matches TRBJ2-5 better. Germline CDR1 reads MNHEY; CDR2 reads SMNVEV (reference sequence). The CDR3 totals 8 residues. The CDR3 loop is CATGTQYF. In nucleotides, the CDR3 is TGTGCCACCGGGACCCAGTACTTC.

The chain couples TRBV20-1 to TRBJ1-1, with a tentative D call TRBD1 (6 bases). Germline V lookup: CDR1 DFQATT, CDR2 SNEGSKA (reference sequence). The CDR3 has 13 amino acids. V gave up 6 bases and J gave up 1 base, with 12 bases separating them. CDR3 bases: TGCAGTGCCAACCCGGACAGGAACACTGAAGCTTTCTTT. It yields the protein CSANPDRNTEAFF.

There are a few counts of this clonotype. The CDR3 DNA sequence: TGCAGCGTTGAAGTCTTCCAGGGGGGCTCTTACGAGCAGTACTTC. This encodes CSVEVFQGGSYEQYF. The chain has TRBV29-1 and TRBJ2-7, with a tentative D call TRBD1 (7 bases). The CDR3 runs to 15 residues. Trimming stripped 1 base from V and 4 bases from J, with 17 bases between. CDR1 and CDR2 from the germline V gene are SQVTM and ANQGSEA.

This clonotype appeared a few times. At one boundary the junction diverges from the germline segment, which might be a read error. The chain couples TRBV7-9 to TRBJ2-6, with D perhaps given as TRBD1 or TRBD2 (5 bases each). There are 17 residues in the CDR3. CDR1 SEHNR and CDR2 FQNEAQ come from the germline V gene (reference sequence). The DNA of the CDR3 is TGTGCCAGCAGCTTTGCCAGGACGGGGTCTGGGGCCAGCGTCCTGACTTTC. It is translated as CASSFARTGSGASVLTF.

On this clonotype itself: The junction departs from germline at one end; a sequencing error may be responsible. The gene calls are TRBV4-2 and TRBJ2-6, with D possibly being TRBD1 (5 bases). The germline V gene encodes CDR1 LGHNA and CDR2 YNFKEQ. CDR3 length equals 17 residues. The CDR3 reads CASSQELSSSGANVLAF. In DNA form, the CDR3 reads TGTGCCAGCAGCCAAGAATTAAGCTCCTCTGGGGCCAACGTCCTGGCTTTC.